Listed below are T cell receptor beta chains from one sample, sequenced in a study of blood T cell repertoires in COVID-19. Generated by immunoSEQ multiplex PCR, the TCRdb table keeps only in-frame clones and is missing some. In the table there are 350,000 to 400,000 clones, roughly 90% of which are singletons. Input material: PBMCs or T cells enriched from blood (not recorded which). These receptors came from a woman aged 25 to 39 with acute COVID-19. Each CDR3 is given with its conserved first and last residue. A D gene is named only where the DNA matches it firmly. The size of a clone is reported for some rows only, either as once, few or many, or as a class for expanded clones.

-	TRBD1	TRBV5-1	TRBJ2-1	CASSLGVSQGYFNEQFF	TGCGCCAGCAGCTTGGGGGTCTCACAGGGGTATTTCAATGAGCAGTTCTTC
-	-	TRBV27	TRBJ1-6	CASSLGGVSPPLHF	TGTGCCAGCAGTTTAGGGGGGGTGTCGCCACCCCTCCACTTT
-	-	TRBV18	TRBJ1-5	CASSPLGPSNQPQHF	TGTGCCAGCTCTCCGTTGGGGCCCAGCAATCAGCCCCAGCATTTT
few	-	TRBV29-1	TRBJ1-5	CSVGDGNNQPQHF	TGCAGCGTCGGTGACGGGAACAATCAGCCCCAGCATTTT
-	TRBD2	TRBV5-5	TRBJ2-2	CASSLGQAGGFTGELFF	TGTGCCAGCAGCTTGGGTCAAGCGGGGGGATTCACCGGGGAGCTGTTTTTT
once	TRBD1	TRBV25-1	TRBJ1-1	CASSELGGRAGGTEAFF	TGTGCCAGCAGTGAATTGGGTGGTCGGGCAGGGGGCACTGAAGCTTTCTTT
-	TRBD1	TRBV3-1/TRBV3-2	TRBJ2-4	CASSKYSQGAIGNIQYF	TGTGCCAGCAGCAAATACTCACAGGGGGCAATAGGGAACATTCAGTACTTC
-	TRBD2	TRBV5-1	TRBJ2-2	CASSPGLAGGTGELFF	TGCGCCAGCAGTCCCGGACTAGCGGGGGGCACCGGGGAGCTGTTTTTT
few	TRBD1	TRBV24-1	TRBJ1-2	CATSDRTGRGYTF	TGTGCCACCAGTGATCGGACAGGGCGCGGCTACACCTTC
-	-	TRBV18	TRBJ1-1	CASSPFGAAEAFF	TGTGCCAGCTCACCATTTGGGGCGGCTGAAGCTTTCTTT
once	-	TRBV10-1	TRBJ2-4	CASSDPGPGELAKNIQYF	TGCGCCAGCAGTGACCCGGGGCCGGGGGAACTAGCCAAAAACATTCAGTACTTC
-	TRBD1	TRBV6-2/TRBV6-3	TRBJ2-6	CASSRGQGTLGANVLTF	TGTGCCAGCAGTCGGGGACAGGGAACTCTGGGGGCCAACGTCCTGACTTTC
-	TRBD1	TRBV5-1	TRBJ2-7	CASSPGQGEWYEQYF	TGCGCCAGCAGCCCCGGACAGGGTGAATGGTACGAGCAGTACTTC
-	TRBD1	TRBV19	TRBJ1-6	CASSGPGQGGSPLHF	TGTGCCAGTAGTGGGCCGGGACAGGGGGGTTCACCCCTCCACTTT
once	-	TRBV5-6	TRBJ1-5	CASSLTQLGNQPQHF	TGTGCCAGCAGCTTGACCCAACTGGGCAATCAGCCCCAGCATTTT
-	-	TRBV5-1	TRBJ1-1	CASSASNIRGYKTEAFF	TGCGCCAGCAGCGCAAGTAATATCCGGGGGTACAAAACTGAAGCTTTCTTT
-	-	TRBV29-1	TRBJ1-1	CSVEADLNTEAFF	TGCAGCGTTGAGGCAGATTTGAACACTGAAGCTTTCTTT
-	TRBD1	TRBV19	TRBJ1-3	CASSLPGTGVSGNTIYF	TGTGCCAGTAGTCTTCCCGGGACAGGGGTTTCTGGAAACACCATATATTTT
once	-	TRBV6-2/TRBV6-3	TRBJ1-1	CASSPPTGGVDTEAFF	TGTGCCAGCAGCCCACCCACTGGGGGGGTTGACACTGAAGCTTTCTTT
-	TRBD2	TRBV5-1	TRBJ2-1	CASSVSGDSYNEQFF	TGCGCCAGCAGCGTCAGCGGGGACTCCTACAATGAGCAGTTCTTC
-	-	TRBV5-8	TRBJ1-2	CASSLAEGGYGYTF	TGTGCCAGCAGCTTGGCCGAGGGTGGCTATGGCTACACCTTC
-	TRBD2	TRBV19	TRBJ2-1	CASSTTGASGADEQFF	TGTGCCAGTAGTACCACAGGGGCTAGCGGGGCCGATGAGCAGTTCTTC
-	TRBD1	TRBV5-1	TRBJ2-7	CASSPWTGIPYEQYF	TGCGCCAGCAGCCCGTGGACAGGGATACCCTACGAGCAGTACTTC
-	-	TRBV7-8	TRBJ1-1	CASSLGQVSTEAFF	TGTGCCAGCAGCTTAGGGCAGGTTTCCACTGAAGCTTTCTTT
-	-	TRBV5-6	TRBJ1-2	CASSSGLVPTF	TGTGCCAGCAGCTCAGGGCTAGTCCCTACCTTC
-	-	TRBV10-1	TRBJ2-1	CASSESRRGAGNEQFF	TGCGCCAGCAGTGAGTCGAGGAGGGGAGCGGGCAATGAGCAGTTCTTC
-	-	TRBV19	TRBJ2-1	CASSINSGNEQFF	TGTGCCAGTAGTATAAACAGTGGGAATGAGCAGTTCTTC
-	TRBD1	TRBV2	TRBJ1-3	CASAGTGENRGNTIYF	TGTGCCAGCGCCGGGACAGGGGAAAATAGGGGAAACACCATATATTTT
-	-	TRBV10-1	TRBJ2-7	CASSEGGHPYEQYF	TGCGCCAGCAGTGAGGGGGGACACCCTTACGAGCAGTACTTC